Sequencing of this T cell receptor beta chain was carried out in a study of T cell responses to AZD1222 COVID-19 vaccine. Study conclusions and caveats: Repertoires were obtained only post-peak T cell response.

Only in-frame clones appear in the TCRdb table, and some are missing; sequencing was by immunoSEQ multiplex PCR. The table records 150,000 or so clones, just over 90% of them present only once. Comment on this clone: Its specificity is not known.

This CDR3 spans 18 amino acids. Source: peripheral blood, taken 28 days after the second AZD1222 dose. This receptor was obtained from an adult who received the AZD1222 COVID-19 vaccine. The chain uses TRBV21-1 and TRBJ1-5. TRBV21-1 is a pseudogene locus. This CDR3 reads CASSPRRDPQGSNQPQHF. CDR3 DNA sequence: TGTGCCAGCAGCCCCAGACGTGACCCACAAGGCTCCAATCAGCCCCAGCATTTT.